This entry features one T cell receptor (beta chain) sequence. The sample belongs to a study of T cells in Graves' hyperthyroidism and ophthalmopathy. The germline CDR1 and CDR2 sequences are MDHEN and SYDVKM. The CDR3 runs to 15 residues. Trimming pared 1 base from V and 5 bases from J, leaving 14 bases between. Using RNA transcripts as the source, TCR beta CDR3 regions were amplified. In the first-round RT-PCR of the TCR CDR3, the HTBI primer set was used. Using its own MiXCR run on the multiplex PCR reads, TCRdb lists one record per CDR3 protein. The sample records about 610,000 distinct CDR3 sequences, 14% to 15% being singletons.

This clonotype originated in a woman between 35 and 50 years old with Graves' ophthalmopathy. The rearrangement joins TRBV28 to TRBJ1-2; the D gene is possibly TRBD1 (6 bases). The specimen sequenced was blood. CDR3 residues: CASSLLDRGPYGYTF. CDR3 in DNA: TGTGCCAGCAGTTTATTGGACAGAGGGCCATATGGCTACACCTTC.